Following are 26 T cell receptor beta chains from one sample sequenced in a study of blood T cell repertoires in COVID-19 (dated by TCRdb to about 2020). Library generation was performed with the immunoSEQ multiplex PCR assay. TCRdb mirrors the immuneACCESS table, restricted to in-frame sequences. Some clones are absent from its copies; in checked studies, under half trace to an unresolved V gene, and the reason for the others is unknown. In all, the sample holds a few hundred thousand clones, and 85% of those were seen once. More than 3% of the sample comes from the top ten. Sequenced material: peripheral blood. All receptors derive from a woman younger than 35 with acute or convalescent COVID-19.

The V call is TRBV19, the J call TRBJ1-5; D is uncertain. Germline CDR1 is LNHDA and CDR2 is SQIVND (reference sequence). With 5 bases removed from V and 3 bases from J, the gap between germline ends came to 8 bases. The CDR3 extends over 13 amino acids. The CDR3 nucleotides read TGTGCCAGTAGTGGCAGGAACAATCAGCCCCAGCATTTT. Its protein is CASSGRNNQPQHF. The entire variable domain, with the rest obtained from reference TRBV19 and TRBJ1-5, is as follows: DGGITQSPKYLFRKEGQNVTLSCEQNLNHDAMYWYRQDPGQGLRLIYYSQIVNDFQKGDIAEGYSVSREKKESFPLTVTSAQKNPTAFYLCASSGRNNQPQHFGDGTRLSIL.

The chain carries TRBV5-1 and TRBJ2-1; 7 bases match TRBD2. The CDR3 runs 15 residues. The ends lost 3 bases at V and 2 bases at J; junction bases unmatched: 5. Germline CDR1 reads SGHRS; CDR2 reads YFSETQ. This CDR3 reads CASSSSGFTYNEQFF. The CDR3 DNA sequence: TGCGCCAGCAGCTCTAGCGGATTTACCTACAATGAGCAGTTCTTC.

The V call is TRBV20-1, the J call TRBJ2-1; no definite D call. The CDR3 is made up of 15 amino acids. Germline V lookup: CDR1 DFQATT, CDR2 SNEGSKA (reference sequence). The V end was cut by 3 bases, the J end by 0 bases, with 12 bases between. The CDR3 coding sequence is TGCAGTGCTAGTGACCAGGCGAGCTCCTACAATGAGCAGTTCTTC. This codes for CSASDQASSYNEQFF.

This clone came up once. Its ends do not fully match the called genes, so a read error is possible. J is TRBJ2-7 and V is TRBV5-6; D may be TRBD1 (6 bases). The CDR3 runs 15 residues. The germline V gene has CDR1 SGHDT and CDR2 YYEEEE. The CDR3 DNA sequence: TGTGCCAGCAGCTTACTACAGGGATACTCCAACGAGCAGTACTTC. It encodes CASSLLQGYSNEQYF.

The V and J genes are TRBV5-6 and TRBJ2-2, with 12 nucleotides matching TRBD2. The CDR3 has 14 residues. Trimming removed 4 bases from V and 8 bases from J; junction bases left unmatched: 3. The germline V gene encodes CDR1 SGHDT and CDR2 YYEEEE. CDR3 loop: CASSLGTSGGELFF. Here the CDR3 DNA reads TGTGCCAGCAGCCTAGGGACTAGCGGGGGGGAGCTGTTTTTT.

In this sample, this clone turned up a few times. V gene TRBV7-2 combines with J gene TRBJ2-2; 10 nucleotides line up with TRBD2. The germline V gene encodes CDR1 SGHTA and CDR2 FQGNSA. V dropped 1 base and J dropped 5; count of bases not matched to a gene: 4. The CDR3 has 16 residues. The CDR3 bases are TGTGCCAGCAGCTTAGGTGTTAGCGGGGGGACCGGGGAGCTGTTTTTT. Its protein product is CASSLGVSGGTGELFF. Full variable domain (outside the CDR3, taken from reference TRBV7-2 and TRBJ2-2): GAGVSQSPSNKVTEKGKDVELRCDPISGHTALYWYRQSLGQGLEFLIYFQGNSAPDKSGLPSDRFSAERTGGSVSTLTIQRTQQEDSAVYLCASSLGVSGGTGELFFGEGSRLTVL.

V is TRBV3-1 (or the pseudogene TRBV3-2) and J is TRBJ2-3; D is unclear. This CDR3 is built from 12 residues. V dropped 0 bases and J dropped 6 bases, with 4 bases sitting between them. The germline CDR1 and CDR2 sequences are LGHDT and YNNKEL (reference sequence). CDR3 DNA: TGTGCCAGCAGCCAAGAAGCGGATACGCAGTATTTT. Translating it yields CASSQEADTQYF.

This rearrangement joins TRBV6-5 to TRBJ1-1, with 9 bases fitting TRBD1. The CDR3 is made up of 13 amino acids. Per the germline V gene, CDR1 is MNHEY and CDR2 is SVGAGI. J gave up 2 bases and V 8 bases, and 3 bases lay outside the gene matches. The DNA of the CDR3 is TGTGCCAGCGACAGGGGGGACAACACTGAAGCTTTCTTT. This codes for CASDRGDNTEAFF.

The CDR3 sequence is CASNRDSSYEQYF. CDR3 DNA sequence: TGTGCCAGCAACCGGGACTCTTCCTACGAGCAGTACTTC. The V and J genes are TRBV7-8 and TRBJ2-7; TRBD2 is a possible D gene (6 bases). This CDR3 has 13 amino acids. Trimming took off 7 bases at V and 1 base at J, with 11 bases between the two ends. The V gene's germline CDR1 is SGHVS and CDR2 FQNEAQ.

The chain links TRBV19 to TRBJ2-3; TRBD2 matches at 7 bases. Trimming took 5 bases from V and 2 from J; bases not matched to a gene: 13. The germline CDR1 and CDR2 sequences are LNHDA and SQIVND (reference sequence). This CDR3 spans 17 amino acids. The DNA for the CDR3 is TGTGCCAGTAGTGCGATCACTAGCGCCCCACCCACAGATACGCAGTATTTT. Its protein product is CASSAITSAPPTDTQYF.

CDR3 nucleotide sequence: TGCGCCAGCAGCTTGGCTGACCTTAGGAGTGAAAAACTGTTTTTT. Its translation: CASSLADLRSEKLFF. The rearrangement links TRBV5-1 to TRBJ1-4; no reliable D call. The CDR3 spans 15 residues. In germline, CDR1 is SGHRS, CDR2 YFSETQ. V dropped 0 bases and J dropped 7 bases, with 13 bases sitting between them.

This chain joins TRBV6-5 and TRBJ1-2, with 7 bases that match TRBD1. This CDR3 region has 12 residues. V lost 4 bases, J lost 7 bases, and 3 bases stayed unmatched. Per the germline V gene, CDR1 is MNHEY and CDR2 is SVGAGI. The CDR3 sequence is CASSLSGGGYTF. CDR3 nucleotides: TGTGCCAGCAGTTTATCAGGGGGTGGCTACACCTTC.

This chain joins TRBV5-1 and TRBJ2-1; D remains unclear. Between the trimmed V and J ends, which lost 6 bases and 1 base, there was a span of 8 bases. The CDR3 is made up of 13 amino acids. Germline CDR1 is SGHRS and CDR2 is YFSETQ. Here the CDR3 reads CASTSGSYNEQFF. CDR3 sequence (DNA): TGCGCCAGCACATCGGGTTCCTACAATGAGCAGTTCTTC.

The rearrangement uses TRBV7-2 and TRBJ2-5, with a tentative D call TRBD1 (5 bases). CDR3 length: 15 residues. The V gene's germline CDR1 is SGHTA and CDR2 FQGNSA. The germline V and J ends were trimmed by 7 bases and 4 bases, with 19 bases remaining between them. CDR3 DNA sequence: TGTGCCAGCAAGCTCGGACAAGTAGAATTAGAGACCCAGTACTTC. This codes for CASKLGQVELETQYF.

This clone was picked up a small number of times. The J gene is TRBJ1-4, the V gene TRBV9; 9 bases fit TRBD1. Germline V lookup: CDR1 SGDLS, CDR2 YYNGEE. The J segment lost 5 bases and the V segment lost 0 bases, leaving 2 bases of the junction unmatched. This CDR3 region has 15 residues. CDR3 DNA sequence: TGTGCCAGCAGCGTAGCGGGACAGGGAAATGAAAAACTGTTTTTT. It is translated as CASSVAGQGNEKLFF.

The chain uses TRBV6-5 and TRBJ2-5; D possibly corresponds to TRBD1 (6 bases). CDR1 and CDR2 from the germline V gene are MNHEY and SVGAGI. V dropped 6 bases and J dropped 5 bases, with 13 bases sitting between them. This CDR3 is built from 13 residues. The DNA of the CDR3 is TGTGCCAGCAGGATACAGGGTACGGAGACCCAGTACTTC. Translated: CASRIQGTETQYF.

The V gene is TRBV25-1, the J gene TRBJ1-6; maybe TRBD1 (6 bases). Germline-derived CDR1 and CDR2 are MGHDK and SYGVNS. The ends were cut back, 1 base at V and 8 bases at J, with 12 bases in the middle. This CDR3 region has 15 residues. CDR3 loop: CASSESSGVYSPLHF. The CDR3 DNA reads as TGTGCCAGCAGTGAATCATCAGGGGTATATTCACCCCTCCACTTT.

The genes are TRBV14 and TRBJ1-1; D is perhaps TRBD1 (5 bases). The CDR3 contains 16 residues. Germline assignment: CDR1 SGHDN and CDR2 FVKESK. V shed 4 bases and J shed 6 bases, with 21 bases lying between them. The CDR3, as DNA: TGTGCCAGCAGCCTCCTTAGTGGGGAGGGGATCGCTGAAGCTTTCTTT. Its translation: CASSLLSGEGIAEAFF.

In this sample, this clone turned up once. This chain uses TRBV24-1 with TRBJ2-1; D might be TRBD2 (5 bases). The CDR3 has 12 amino acids. Germline values: CDR1 KGHDR, CDR2 SFDVKD. Trimming stripped 5 bases from V and 4 bases from J, with 5 bases between. For the CDR3, the DNA is TGTGCCACCAGTGCGGGGTACAATGAGCAGTTCTTC. This codes for CATSAGYNEQFF.

The table lists this clone with a count of one. The V gene is TRBV9, the J gene TRBJ2-5, with D possibly being TRBD1 (5 bases). This CDR3 is 15 amino acids long. V was pared by 1 base and J by 2 bases, with 12 bases between. Germline CDR1 SGDLS, CDR2 YYNGEE. The CDR3 sequence is CASSVSSTGQETQYF. Written as DNA, the CDR3 is TGTGCCAGCAGCGTATCCTCTACAGGTCAAGAGACCCAGTACTTC. The full variable domain, completed using reference TRBV9 and TRBJ2-5, is DSGVTQTPKHLITATGQRVTLRCSPRSGDLSVYWYQQSLDQGLQFLIQYYNGEERAKGNILERFSAQQFPDLHSELNLSSLELGDSALYFCASSVSSTGQETQYFGPGTRLLVL.

In this sample, this clone turned up a few times. The chain employs TRBV6-5 and TRBJ2-2, with TRBD2 matching 10 bases. The junction had 0 bases not matched to a gene; V was cut back by 0 bases and J by 5 bases. The CDR3 extends over 15 amino acids. Germline assignment: CDR1 MNHEY and CDR2 SVGAGI. In DNA form, the CDR3 reads TGTGCCAGCAGTTACTCTAGCGGGAGGACCGGGGAGCTGTTTTTT. It translates to CASSYSSGRTGELFF.

V is TRBV28 and J is TRBJ2-2; 7 bases are a match to TRBD1. Germline CDR1 is MDHEN and CDR2 is SYDVKM. This CDR3 contains 14 residues. The V and J ends lost 3 bases and 3 bases, in that order; junction bases with no gene match: 1. The CDR3 region is CASSLTGYTGELFF. CDR3 coding DNA: TGTGCCAGCAGTTTGACAGGGTACACCGGGGAGCTGTTTTTT.

The chain combines TRBV2 with TRBJ1-1; possibly TRBD1 for D (5 bases). The V gene's germline CDR1 is SNHLY and CDR2 FYNNEI. With 2 bases removed from V and 12 bases from J, the gap between germline ends came to 16 bases. This CDR3 is 13 amino acids long. The CDR3: CASSERRAVRPFF. CDR3 nucleotides: TGTGCCAGCAGTGAACGCAGGGCGGTCAGACCTTTCTTT.

Only a few counts were recorded for this clone. This chain links TRBV7-9 with TRBJ1-3, with D unclear. There are 14 residues in the CDR3. CDR1 is SEHNR and CDR2 is FQNEAQ in the germline V gene (reference sequence). The ends were cut back, 6 bases at V and 0 bases at J, with 9 bases in the middle. CDR3 DNA sequence: TGTGCCAGCAGTCGCGACTTCTCTGGAAACACCATATATTTT. As protein: CASSRDFSGNTIYF.

This clone is a singleton in its sample. The chain employs TRBV9 and TRBJ2-5, with D possibly matching TRBD2 (6 bases). Germline values: CDR1 SGDLS, CDR2 YYNGEE. The CDR3 is 14 residues long. V was cut by 4 bases and J by 5 bases, with 15 bases left in between. The CDR3 region has the DNA TGTGCCAGCAGCCCCTTACGGGGGAGGGAGACCCAGTACTTC. Translation: CASSPLRGRETQYF.

Details on this clone: At the DNA level, this CDR3 is encoded by other sequences in the same sample as well. The rearrangement links TRBV19 to TRBJ1-1; TRBD1 matches at 8 bases. The CDR3 totals 14 residues. Losses at the gene ends were 3 bases for V and 1 base for J; bases not matched to a gene: 1. Germline values: CDR1 LNHDA, CDR2 SQIVND (reference sequence). The CDR3 DNA reads TGTGCCAGTAGTATCAGGGGGCAGAACACTGAAGCTTTCTTT. It specifies CASSIRGQNTEAFF. Full variable domain (missing parts from reference TRBV19 and TRBJ1-1): DGGITQSPKYLFRKEGQNVTLSCEQNLNHDAMYWYRQDPGQGLRLIYYSQIVNDFQKGDIAEGYSVSREKKESFPLTVTSAQKNPTAFYLCASSIRGQNTEAFFGQGTRLTVV.